This T cell receptor (beta chain) was recovered during a study of T-cell memory formation after mild COVID-19 (dated by TCRdb to the early 2020s). About the study as a whole: Most TCR sequence clusters were specific to one of the two donors. Two young, previously healthy adult volunteers made up the cohort, one male and one female. T-cell clones expanding and contracting after mild COVID-19 in a couple of donors were tracked by longitudinal TCRalpha and TCRbeta repertoire sequencing.

This clonotype was counted many times. What antigen it recognizes has not been identified. One base away there is no much larger clone; base qualities are not given. The data were produced on an Illumina NovaSeq 6000. TCRalpha and TCRbeta cDNA libraries were built by 5'RACE with constant-segment primers, adding sample barcodes and unique molecular identifiers. RNA was extracted from every sample with Trizol reagent. Libraries were amplified in two PCR steps, with a second sample barcode and Illumina TruSeq adapters added in the second step. Sequencing of libraries was performed on an Illumina NovaSeq with 2 x 150 bp paired-end reads. On the authors' methods: Demultiplexing of reads and collapsing into UMI-guided consensus sequences were performed with migec v1.2.7. With mixcr v2.1.11, UMI consensuses were aligned to TRA and TRB V and J templates and assembled into clonotypes. A clonotype was counted as expanded or contracted only if both edgeR and NoisET called the change significant, with noise models trained on biological replicates. edgeR calls used a false discovery rate-adjusted p below 0.01 and a log2 fold-change threshold of 1. As an exploratory analysis of dynamics, PCA with hierarchical clustering was applied to max-normalized trajectories of the 1000 most abundant clonotypes. Each responding clone was given a CD4 or CD8 phenotype based on the CD4+ and CD8+ repertoires, which had been sequenced separately. TCRdb passed the public sequencing reads through fastp at Q25 and MiXCR, retaining productive beta sequences. Rows are combined by CDR3 protein, so each entry shows the most common genes and DNA. Clone size and V and J calls follow TCRdb, not the original study. Recorded for this sample are tens of thousands of distinct CDR3 sequences; 12% of them occurred a single time. The top ten hold around 25% of the sample.

The investigation overall reported the following: Whether the second-wave clones peaking on day 37 were SARS-CoV-2 specific was not confirmed. Some responding clones were detected in pre-infection memory, which suggested that pre-existing cross-reactive memory T cells had joined the SARS-CoV-2 response. Only two mild cases were covered in the study, and larger cohorts including severe cases with pre-infection samples were considered necessary. Contracting CD4+ clones were located mainly in the CM and EM memory subsets, whereas CD8+ clones were found to be enriched in EMRA. Balanced CD4/CD8 phenotypes were observed for clones contracting from day 15 to 85, whereas a bias towards CD4+ was observed for a second wave of clones expanding from day 15 to 37.

Ficoll-Paque density gradient centrifugation was used to isolate PBMCs. V loses 5 bases, J loses 6 bases, and the germline ends lie 17 bases apart. The germline V gene (reference sequence) yields SEHNR for CDR1 and FQNEAQ for CDR2. The CDR3 runs 14 amino acids, cysteine and phenylalanine included. Solely the CDR3 DNA is kept, with 42 bases framed from the first base. Material: PBMCs or a T cell subset sorted from them (not recorded which). The sequence was obtained from a man aged 18 to 30 who had mild COVID-19 (a few samples of this study predate the infection). The sample titles of this study are shuffled in the database, so cell type and time point are left out; the donor was told from shared clones. Recombination linked TRBV7-9 to TRBJ2-7; perhaps TRBD1 is the D gene, with 6 bases matching. CDR3 loop: CASSHDRPVREQYF. The bases read TGTGCCAGCAGCCATGACAGGCCAGTACGCGAGCAGTACTTC.